A single sample gave rise to the 16 T cell receptor beta chains below, sequenced in a study of STAT5B mutations in CD4+ large granular lymphocyte leukemia (dated by TCRdb to between 2020 and 2023). The library relied on the immunoSEQ multiplex PCR assay. In TCRdb, the immuneACCESS table is reduced to in-frame sequences with V and J assigned. These tables do not hold every clone; where another copy was compared, an unresolved V gene accounts for under half, and the others remain unexplained. The sample has around 34,000 clones on record, roughly 80% of them singletons. Around 4.4% of the sample is taken by the ten largest. Material for sequencing was CD4+ T cells from blood buffy coats. These receptors were obtained from a human donor in good health.

This chain joins TRBV29-1 and TRBJ2-1; TRBD2 agrees at 9 bases. Germline V gene lookup returns CDR1 SQVTM and CDR2 ANQGSEA. The length of the CDR3 is 13 residues. V shed 4 bases and J 4 bases; nucleotides not matched to a gene: 2. The DNA for the CDR3 is TGCAGCGTTGCTAGCGGGAATTACAATGAGCAGTTCTTC. This translates into CSVASGNYNEQFF.

This chain connects TRBV18 to TRBJ2-5, with 12 nucleotides matching TRBD2. The V gene end was trimmed by 6 bases and the J gene end by 4 bases; junction bases not matched to a gene: 6. Germline V CDR1 and CDR2: KGHSH, LQKENI. This CDR3 comprises 15 residues. For the CDR3, the DNA is TGTGCCAGCTCTACGGCTAGCGGGAGGGGAGAGACCCAGTACTTC. Protein sequence: CASSTASGRGETQYF.

The chain uses TRBV19 and TRBJ2-7; D might be TRBD2 (6 bases). The V and J ends lost 5 bases and 0 bases respectively, with 11 bases between them. This CDR3 has 14 residues. CDR1 is LNHDA, CDR2 SQIVND, per germline (reference sequence). CDR3 DNA: TGTGCCAGTAGTGCCCGGGGACTCTCCTACGAGCAGTACTTC. Amino acid sequence: CASSARGLSYEQYF.

This clone was seen only a few times. The chain links TRBV28 to TRBJ1-2; D is possibly TRBD1 (6 bases). The CDR3 is 13 amino acids. CDR1 and CDR2 (germline): MDHEN, SYDVKM. V dropped 7 bases and J dropped 6 bases, with 15 bases sitting between them. DNA for the CDR3: TGTGCCAGCACTCCCAAAAACAGGGATGGCTACACCTTC. Its translation: CASTPKNRDGYTF.

A single count supports this clone. The V call is TRBV7-3, the J call TRBJ1-1, with a tentative D call TRBD1 (6 bases). The CDR3 loop spans 14 amino acids. Germline V gene lookup returns CDR1 SGHTA and CDR2 FQGTGA. The V gene lost 0 bases and the J gene lost 8 bases, with 13 bases spanning the gap. CDR3 region: CASSLTPGVGEAFF. DNA of the CDR3: TGTGCCAGCAGCTTAACTCCAGGGGTGGGAGAAGCTTTCTTT. Filled out from reference TRBV7-3 and TRBJ1-1, the complete variable domain reads GAGVSQTPSNKVTEKGKYVELRCDPISGHTALYWYRQSLGQGPEFLIYFQGTGAADDSGLPNDRFFAVRPEGSVSTLKIQRTERGDSAVYLCASSLTPGVGEAFFGQGTRLTVV.

This clone was detected only a few times. The V and J genes are TRBV27 and TRBJ2-7, with 7 bases matching TRBD2. Trimming cost V 5 bases and J 6 bases; bases outside gene matches: 10. Germline CDR1 is MNHEY and CDR2 is SMNVEV (reference sequence). The CDR3 totals 14 residues. Written as DNA, the CDR3 is TGTGCCAGCAGTCCCTCATCGACTAGCACCGAGCAGTACTTC. Translating it yields CASSPSSTSTEQYF.

The chain carries TRBV30 and TRBJ1-3; 7 bases are shared with TRBD1. This CDR3 is built from 13 residues. Unmatched junction bases numbered 7, after V lost 7 bases and J lost 4 bases. CDR1 is GTSNPN, CDR2 SVGIG, per germline (reference sequence). CDR3 nucleotides: TGTGCCTACGCGACAGGGTCGGGAAACACCATATATTTT. Encoded protein: CAYATGSGNTIYF.

CDR3 protein: CASSLEPAPDTQYF. In DNA, the CDR3 is TGTGCCAGCAGCTTAGAGCCAGCCCCAGATACGCAGTATTTT. The chain carries TRBV7-6 and TRBJ2-3, with unresolved D. The length of the CDR3 is 14 residues. V dropped 1 base and J dropped 4 bases, with 9 bases sitting between them. Germline V gives CDR1 SGHVS, CDR2 FNYEAQ.

V gene TRBV2 combines with J gene TRBJ1-1; D is unresolved. With 7 bases removed from V and 1 base from J, the gap between germline ends came to 10 bases. CDR3 size: 13 residues. Germline V gene sequence: CDR1 SNHLY, CDR2 FYNNEI. CDR3 sequence reads: CASNARANTEAFF. Written as DNA, the CDR3 is TGTGCCAGCAACGCCCGGGCGAACACTGAAGCTTTCTTT.

The J gene is TRBJ1-1, the V gene TRBV16; D is unclear. The V end lost 2 bases, the J end lost 1 base, and 11 bases lay between the germline ends. This CDR3 is 15 amino acids long. Germline assignment: CDR1 KGHSY and CDR2 FQNENV. The CDR3 sequence is CASSQGMGRNTEAFF. CDR3 in DNA: TGTGCCAGCAGCCAAGGTATGGGCCGGAACACTGAAGCTTTCTTT. Variable domain in full (rest from reference TRBV16 and TRBJ1-1): GEEVAQTPKHLVRGEGQKAKLYCAPIKGHSYVFWYQQVLKNEFKFLISFQNENVFDETGMPKERFSAKCLPNSPCSLEIQATKLEDSAVYFCASSQGMGRNTEAFFGQGTRLTVV.

The J gene is TRBJ2-2, the V gene TRBV5-1, with 12 bases lining up with TRBD2. Germline V gene data show CDR1 as SGHRS and CDR2 as YFSETQ. CDR3 size: 15 residues. With 6 bases clipped from V and 2 bases from J, the junction kept 2 bases outside the gene matches. As DNA, the CDR3 is TGCGCCAGCAATGGACTAGCGGGAAACACCGGGGAGCTGTTTTTT. Protein: CASNGLAGNTGELFF.

The chain carries TRBV10-1 and TRBJ1-1; D call uncertain. V gave up 4 bases and J gave up 3 bases, with 9 bases separating them. The CDR3 length is 13 residues. Per germline, CDR1 WNHNN and CDR2 SYGVQD (reference sequence). CDR3 nucleotide sequence: TGCGCCAGCAGTGGGACCCGGGACACTGAAGCTTTCTTT. Its protein is CASSGTRDTEAFF.

The gene calls are TRBV4-1 and TRBJ2-7, with D uncertain. This CDR3 has 16 residues. V lost 0 bases, J lost 0 bases, and 12 bases lay in between. Germline CDR1 and CDR2: MGHRA and YSYEKL. CDR3 sequence reads: CASSQDWADPSYEQYF. As DNA, the CDR3 is TGCGCCAGCAGCCAAGATTGGGCGGATCCCTCCTACGAGCAGTACTTC.

The chain couples TRBV29-1 to TRBJ2-5, with D possibly TRBD2 on 5 matching bases. Near its end, the DNA agrees better with TRBJ2-7, so the J call may be wrong. This CDR3 region has 14 residues. Germline-derived CDR1 and CDR2 are SQVTM and ANQGSEA. In DNA, the CDR3 is TGCAGCGTGGTTGGCGGGCTAGTCTCCTACGAGCAGTACTTC. Amino acids: CSVVGGLVSYEQYF.

The V call is TRBV27, the J call TRBJ2-5, with D perhaps given as TRBD1 or TRBD2 (5 bases each). Trimming took off 6 bases at V and 4 bases at J, with 12 bases between the two ends. This CDR3 is built from 13 residues. Germline V gene data show CDR1 as MNHEY and CDR2 as SMNVEV (reference sequence). CDR3 sequence (DNA): TGTGCCAGCAGGATCCGTGGGGGAGAGACCCAGTACTTC. This gives the protein CASRIRGGETQYF.

V gene TRBV6-5 combines with J gene TRBJ2-1; D is tentatively TRBD1 or TRBD2 (5 bases each). Germline V gene data show CDR1 as MNHEY and CDR2 as SVGAGI. Trimming shortened V by 7 bases and J by 8 bases, and 15 bases separated the two germline ends. This CDR3 contains 13 residues. DNA for the CDR3: TGTGCCAGCACCGTTAATGGGGGATATGAGCAGTTCTTC. It codes for CASTVNGGYEQFF.